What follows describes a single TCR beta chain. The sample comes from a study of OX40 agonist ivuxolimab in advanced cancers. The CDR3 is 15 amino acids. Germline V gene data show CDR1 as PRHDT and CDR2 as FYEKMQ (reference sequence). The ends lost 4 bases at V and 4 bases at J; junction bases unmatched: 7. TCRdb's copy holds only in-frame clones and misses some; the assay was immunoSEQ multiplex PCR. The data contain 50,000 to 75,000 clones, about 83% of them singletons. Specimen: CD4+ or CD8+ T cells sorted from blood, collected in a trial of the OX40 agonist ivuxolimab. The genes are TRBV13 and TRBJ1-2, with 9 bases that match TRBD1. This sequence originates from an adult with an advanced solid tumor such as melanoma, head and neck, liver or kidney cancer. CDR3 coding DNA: TGTGCCAGCAGCTCCACGGGACAGGGTGGCTATGGCTACACCTTC. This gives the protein CASSSTGQGGYGYTF.